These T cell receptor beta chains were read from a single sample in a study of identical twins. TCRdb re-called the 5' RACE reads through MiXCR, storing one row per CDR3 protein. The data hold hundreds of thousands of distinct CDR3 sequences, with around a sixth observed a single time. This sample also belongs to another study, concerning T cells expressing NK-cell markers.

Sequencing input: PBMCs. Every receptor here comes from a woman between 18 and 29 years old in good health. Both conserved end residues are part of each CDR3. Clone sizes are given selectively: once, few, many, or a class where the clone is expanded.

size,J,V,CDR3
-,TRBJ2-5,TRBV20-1,CSVRGPQETQYF
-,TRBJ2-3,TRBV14,CASSQAGVRLAKDTQYF
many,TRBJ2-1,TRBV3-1,CASSRDSEPYNEQFF
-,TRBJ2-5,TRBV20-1,CSATRRDQETQYF
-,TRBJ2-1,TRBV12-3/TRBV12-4,CASSHGRNNYNEQFF
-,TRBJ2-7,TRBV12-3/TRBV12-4,CASSPLGASGSWEQYF
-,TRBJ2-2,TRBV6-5,CASSSPGLAGGWPNTGELFF
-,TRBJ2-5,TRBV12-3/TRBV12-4,CASSLASPGGETQYF
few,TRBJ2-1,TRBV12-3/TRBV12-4,CASRAGTSSYNEQFF
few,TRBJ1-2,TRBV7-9,CASSFDSTDLYGYTF
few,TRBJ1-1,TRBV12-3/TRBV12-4,CASSLNRRGTEAFF
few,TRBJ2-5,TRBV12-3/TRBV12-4,CASSPSDFQETQYF